These 3 T cell receptor beta chains share one sample of origin, sequenced in a study of Graves' ophthalmopathy and Graves' hyperthyroidism. The authors amplified TCR beta CDR3 regions, and they did so from RNA transcripts for repertoire sequencing. Second-round multiplex PCR followed a first-round RT-PCR using HTBI primers. MiXCR, applied by TCRdb to the multiplex PCR reads, yields one record per CDR3 protein. The sample carries about 390,000 distinct CDR3 sequences, over 15% recorded once. The sample was peripheral blood. These receptors all come from a woman aged 18-35 years with stable Graves' hyperthyroidism.

This clonotype was counted at least ten times. The chain combines TRBV11-2 with TRBJ2-7, with D maybe TRBD2 (7 bases). Germline assignment: CDR1 SGHAT and CDR2 FQNNGV. The CDR3 is made up of 18 amino acids. The V gene lost 0 bases and the J gene lost 2 bases, with 20 bases spanning the gap. The CDR3 DNA reads as TGTGCCAGCAGCTTAGAAGGTAGGGGGGGACCCCCCACCTACGAGCAGTACTTC. Protein product: CASSLEGRGGPPTYEQYF.

The sample holds many counts of this clonotype. The gene calls are TRBV25-1 and TRBJ1-1, with 7 bases fitting TRBD1. Germline CDR1 MGHDK, CDR2 SYGVNS. This CDR3 comprises 13 residues. V dropped 2 bases and J dropped 8; count of bases not matched to a gene: 5. CDR3 protein: CASSERLGQEAFF. The DNA for the CDR3 is TGTGCCAGCAGTGAACGCCTGGGACAGGAAGCTTTCTTT. Full variable domain (missing parts from reference TRBV25-1 and TRBJ1-1): EADIYQTPRYLVIGTGKKITLECSQTMGHDKMYWYQQDPGMELHLIHYSYGVNSTEKGDLSSESTVSRIRTEHFPLTLESARPSHTSQYLCASSERLGQEAFFGQGTRLTVV.

The CDR3 DNA follows: TGTGCCAGCAGTTTAGACTCAAGATGGGATGGCTACACCTTC. Translating gives CASSLDSRWDGYTF. The chain couples TRBV6-5 to TRBJ1-2; D is uncertain. Germline V gene data show CDR1 as MNHEY and CDR2 as SVGAGI. This CDR3 comprises 14 residues. The V end was cut by 4 bases, the J end by 6 bases, with 15 bases between.